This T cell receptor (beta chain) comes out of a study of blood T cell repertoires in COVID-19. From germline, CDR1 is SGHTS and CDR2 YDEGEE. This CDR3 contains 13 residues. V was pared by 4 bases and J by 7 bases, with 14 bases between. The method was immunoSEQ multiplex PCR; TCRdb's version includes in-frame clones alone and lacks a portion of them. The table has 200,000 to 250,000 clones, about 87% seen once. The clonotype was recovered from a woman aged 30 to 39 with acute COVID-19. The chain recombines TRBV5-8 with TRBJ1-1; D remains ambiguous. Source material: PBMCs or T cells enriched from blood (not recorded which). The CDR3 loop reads CASSAGRVGEAFF. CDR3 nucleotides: TGTGCCAGCAGCGCCGGGAGGGTTGGTGAAGCTTTCTTT. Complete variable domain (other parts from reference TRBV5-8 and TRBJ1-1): EAGVTQSPTHLIKTRGQQATLRCSPISGHTSVYWYQQALGLGLQFLLWYDEGEERNRGNFPPRFSGRQFPNYSSELNVNALELEDSALYLCASSAGRVGEAFFGQGTRLTVV.